This T cell receptor beta chain is drawn from a study of OX40 agonist ivuxolimab in advanced cancers. Background on the whole study: Ivuxolimab was a fully human IgG2 agonistic monoclonal antibody targeting the costimulatory receptor OX40 (CD134). Intravenous ivuxolimab was administered to patients every 2 weeks at six dose levels: 0.01, 0.1, 0.3, 1.5, 3 and 10 mg/kg. Of the approximately 50 dose-escalation patients, hepatocellular carcinoma was present in about 19, melanoma in approximately 15, renal cell carcinoma in 9 and head and neck cancer in 9. The dose-escalation cohort was 82.7% male with a mean age of about 54 years, ranging from roughly 20 to 80. Patients were allowed to have had prior anti-PD-1, anti-PD-L1 or anti-CTLA-4 therapy, and 40% of the dose-escalation patients had previously received checkpoint inhibitors. Three dose-escalation patients achieved partial responses, one with hepatocellular carcinoma and two with cutaneous melanoma. Peripheral TCRbeta sequencing aimed to test whether ivuxolimab altered TCR sequence diversity and caused clonal T-cell expansion. The paper reports the monotherapy dose-escalation portion (N = 52 patients) of the phase I ivuxolimab trial.

The paper as a whole reports these results and caveats: At doses of 0.1 to 3.0 mg/kg, clonal expansion of both CD4+ and CD8+ blood T cells was observed from baseline to week 6. In partial responders in the 0.1-3.0 mg/kg groups, normalized peripheral clonal expansion was found to be among the lowest, especially among CD8+ T cells. After ivuxolimab, CD8+ T cells had more expanded clones than CD4+ T cells on average. The antigen specificity of the clonally expanded peripheral T cells was not determined. Low levels of normalized T-cell clonal expansion were also seen in some nonresponding patients.

The trial excluded patients who had a history of autoimmune disease or were on systemic immunosuppression. Peripheral blood for TCR sequencing was collected from all dose cohorts at baseline, on cycle 4 day 1, and on cycle 7 day 1. The samples were drawn from a first-in-human, open-label, multicenter phase I dose-escalation trial of ivuxolimab. Adults with locally advanced or metastatic melanoma, renal cell carcinoma, hepatocellular carcinoma or head and neck squamous cell carcinoma were enrolled in the trial. CD4+ and CD8+ T cells were sorted separately from peripheral blood before TCR sequencing. On this clone: There is no known antigen for this receptor. No much larger clone is present one base from it, and per-base qualities are unavailable.

For sequencing of the TCRbeta CDR3 region, genomic DNA was extracted from the sorted cells. The immunoSEQ Assay was used to sequence the TCRbeta CDR3 regions. In its TCRdb copy, this immuneACCESS table keeps in-frame sequences only and misses some clones. Where compared with another copy, unresolved V genes explain less than half of these, and the others have no known cause. In this sample the table shows fewer than 85,000 clones, roughly 82% of which occur a single time. Clones ranked in the top ten supply 5% of the sample. The sequencing used CD4+ or CD8+ T cells sorted from blood, collected in a trial of the OX40 agonist ivuxolimab. This receptor was identified in an adult with an advanced solid tumor such as melanoma, head and neck, liver or kidney cancer.

The nucleotide sequence reads TGTGCCAGCAGCAAACAGGGTGCAACTGAAAAACTGTTTTTT. This translates into CASSKQGATEKLFF. The chain couples TRBV5-4 to TRBJ1-4; TRBD1 is a weak D gene call, 6 bases matching. The germline ends are 14 bases apart after V is trimmed by 4 bases and J by 7 bases. Including cysteine and phenylalanine, the CDR3 has 14 amino acids. Only the CDR3 portion is preserved as DNA: 42 bases, with reading frame beginning at the first base. Taken from the germline V gene (reference sequence), the CDR1 and CDR2 loops are SGHNT and YYREEE. With all but the CDR3 taken from the reference TRBV5-4 and TRBJ1-4 genes, the full variable domain is: ETGVTQSPTHLIKTRGQQVTLRCSSQSGHNTVSWYQQALGQGPQFIFQYYREEENGRGNFPPRFSGLQFPNYSSELNVNALELDDSALYLCASSKQGATEKLFFGSGTQLSVL.